The sequence of this TCR beta chain was determined in a study of blood T cell repertoires in COVID-19. As for the study in general: Sample material is recorded as cDNA or gDNA derived from T cells, B-cell-depleted T cells, or PBMCs.

Trimming stripped 0 bases from V and 1 base from J, with 9 bases between. There are 15 residues in the CDR3. Germline V CDR1 and CDR2: SNHLY, FYNNEI. As handled by the study authors: Amplification with reference gene primers provided the estimates of nucleated cell counts. Measured with immunoSEQ multiplex PCR; TCRdb has only the in-frame clones, and not every one. That table furnishes V, J and clone size, whereas the DNA furnished D and trimming. The data show 95,000 to 100,000 clones, with about nine tenths seen just once and around 15% held by the top ten. This TCR derives from a man over 45 with acute or convalescent COVID-19. Source material: peripheral blood. The chain has TRBV2 and TRBJ1-1; D is ambiguous. CDR3 sequence: CASSEAAGENTEAFF. CDR3 nucleotides: TGTGCCAGCAGTGAAGCGGCAGGCGAGAACACTGAAGCTTTCTTT.